This entry features one TCR beta chain sequence. The germline V gene encodes CDR1 WSHSY and CDR2 SAAADI. The CDR3 extends over 13 amino acids. Germline trimming cut 7 bases from V and 6 bases from J; bases unmatched to any gene: 3. This entry comes from a study of T cells in Graves' hyperthyroidism and ophthalmopathy. RNA transcripts provided the source from which TCR beta CDR3 regions were amplified. First-round RT-PCR with HTBI primers amplified the TCR CDR3 region. TCRdb ran MiXCR on the multiplex PCR reads and lists one entry per CDR3 protein. The sample gives about 400,000 distinct CDR3 sequences, 15% to 19% of which show up once; over 7.5% is in the top ten.

The source is a woman aged 18-29 years with Graves' hyperthyroidism. V and J are TRBV10-2 and TRBJ2-1, with 10 nucleotides matching TRBD2. Sequencing was performed on blood. The CDR3 DNA sequence: TGCGCCAGCAAGGCTAGCGGGAGCAATGAGCAGTTCTTC. Its protein is CASKASGSNEQFF.